The 16 T cell receptor beta chains given below trace back to one sample, sequenced in a study of OX40 agonist ivuxolimab in advanced cancers. Profiling relied on immunoSEQ multiplex PCR, and the TCRdb table lists in-frame clones only, not all of them. The sample carries 85,000 to 100,000 clones, roughly 95% recorded once. Sequencing used CD4+ or CD8+ T cells sorted from blood, obtained in a trial of the OX40 agonist ivuxolimab. These receptors originate from an adult with an advanced solid tumor such as melanoma, head and neck, liver or kidney cancer.

This clone has only one observation. The chain uses TRBV28 and TRBJ2-1, with 9 bases identical to TRBD1. Germline values: CDR1 MDHEN, CDR2 SYDVKM. CDR3 length: 15 amino acids. The ends lost 6 bases at V and 5 bases at J; junction bases unmatched: 8. CDR3 in amino acids: CASRLRDRVHNEQFF. CDR3 bases: TGTGCCAGCAGACTCAGGGACAGGGTCCACAATGAGCAGTTCTTC. Full variable domain (remainder filled in from reference TRBV28 and TRBJ2-1): DVKVTQSSRYLVKRTGEKVFLECVQDMDHENMFWYRQDPGLGLRLIYFSYDVKMKEKGDIPEGYSVSREKKERFSLILESASTNQTSMYLCASRLRDRVHNEQFFGPGTRLTVL.

The chain carries TRBV5-1 and TRBJ2-7; 11 bases agree with TRBD2. Unmatched junction bases numbered 7, after V lost 0 bases and J lost 8 bases. The CDR3 is 15 residues long. From germline, CDR1 is SGHRS and CDR2 YFSETQ. CDR3 nucleotides: TGCGCCAGCAGCTTGGTGGGGACTAGCGGTTTCAAGCAGTACTTC. Amino acid sequence: CASSLVGTSGFKQYF.

As DNA, the CDR3 is TGTGCCAGCAGCTTGCAGGGCCGCAATCAGCCCCAGCATTTT. It encodes CASSLQGRNQPQHF. V usage is TRBV5-6 and J usage is TRBJ1-5, with D possibly being TRBD1 (5 bases). The germline V gene has CDR1 SGHDT and CDR2 YYEEEE. This CDR3 spans 14 amino acids. V lost 1 base and J 2 bases, leaving 7 bases between the germline ends.

This sequence joins TRBV9 and TRBJ1-2; D gene ambiguous. With 4 bases removed from V and 5 bases from J, the gap between germline ends came to 15 bases. This CDR3 comprises 14 residues. Germline V gives CDR1 SGDLS, CDR2 YYNGEE. CDR3 amino acids: CASSPRTVDYGYTF. CDR3 DNA sequence: TGTGCCAGCAGCCCACGGACGGTTGATTATGGCTACACCTTC.

This chain links TRBV29-1 with TRBJ1-5, with 10 nucleotides matching TRBD1. Germline V gene data show CDR1 as SQVTM and CDR2 as ANQGSEA. V was clipped by 6 bases and J by 4 bases; unmatched bases: 12. The CDR3 consists of 16 residues. CDR3 DNA sequence: TGCAGCGTGGGACAGGGGACTCTGACGTCAAATCAGCCCCAGCATTTT. Translating it yields CSVGQGTLTSNQPQHF.

The chain employs TRBV5-1 and TRBJ2-3, with D uncertain. Trimming cost V 1 base and J 6 bases, with 6 bases left between them. The CDR3 is 12 amino acids. The germline gives CDR1 SGHRS, CDR2 YFSETQ. The CDR3 sequence: CASSLRRDTQYF. The CDR3 DNA follows: TGCGCCAGCAGCTTGAGGCGGGATACGCAGTATTTT. Full variable domain (rest looked up from reference TRBV5-1 and TRBJ2-3): KAGVTQTPRYLIKTRGQQVTLSCSPISGHRSVSWYQQTPGQGLQFLFEYFSETQRNKGNFPGRFSGRQFSNSRSEMNVSTLELGDSALYLCASSLRRDTQYFGPGTRLTVL.

The CDR3 DNA is TGTGCCAGCACTAGGGAGGGCGGATTGATCGTGCCCCAGCATTTT. Its protein is CASTREGGLIVPQHF. V and J are TRBV28 and TRBJ1-5, with D unresolved. Germline CDR1 MDHEN, CDR2 SYDVKM. This CDR3 spans 15 amino acids. V lost 7 bases, J lost 9 bases, and 22 bases lay in between. The whole variable domain, remainder taken from reference TRBV28 and TRBJ1-5, is DVKVTQSSRYLVKRTGEKVFLECVQDMDHENMFWYRQDPGLGLRLIYFSYDVKMKEKGDIPEGYSVSREKKERFSLILESASTNQTSMYLCASTREGGLIVPQHFGDGTRLSIL.

The J gene is TRBJ1-3, the V gene TRBV2, with 7 bases identical to TRBD1. The CDR3 extends over 14 amino acids. Trimming took 8 bases from V and 3 from J; bases not matched to a gene: 7. The germline gives CDR1 SNHLY, CDR2 FYNNEI. The CDR3 coding sequence is TGTGCCAGCGGGGGACAGAATTTTGGAAACACCATATATTTT. As protein: CASGGQNFGNTIYF.

The CDR3 DNA reads as TGTGCCAGCTCCCGCCACTTGAGCTCCTACGAGCAGTACTTC. This codes for CASSRHLSSYEQYF. The chain employs TRBV27 and TRBJ2-7; D uncertain. Germline lookup yields CDR1 MNHEY and CDR2 SMNVEV (reference sequence). The CDR3 consists of 14 residues. V lost 8 bases, J lost 0 bases, and 14 bases lay in between.

The V gene is TRBV5-4, the J gene TRBJ1-1, with D hard to call. Germline V CDR1 and CDR2: SGHNT, YYREEE (reference sequence). Trimming pared 0 bases from V and 1 base from J, leaving 7 bases between. The CDR3 is 14 residues long. The CDR3 DNA sequence: TGTGCCAGCAGCTTGGGGGGAAAGAACACTGAAGCTTTCTTT. This codes for CASSLGGKNTEAFF. The whole variable domain, remainder taken from reference TRBV5-4 and TRBJ1-1, is ETGVTQSPTHLIKTRGQQVTLRCSSQSGHNTVSWYQQALGQGPQFIFQYYREEENGRGNFPPRFSGLQFPNYSSELNVNALELDDSALYLCASSLGGKNTEAFFGQGTRLTVV.

This chain uses TRBV28 with TRBJ2-5, with 8 bases that match TRBD1. The DNA end is more similar to TRBJ2-7, so the J call may be wrong. Looked up from germline, CDR1 is MDHEN and CDR2 is SYDVKM. The CDR3 has 13 amino acids. This chain's CDR3 is CASRAGGYYEQYF. CDR3 DNA sequence: TGTGCCAGCAGGGCAGGGGGCTACTACGAGCAGTACTTC.

The J gene is TRBJ1-1, the V gene TRBV6-5; D remains ambiguous. Germline V gene data show CDR1 as MNHEY and CDR2 as SVGAGI. Deletions cut 2 bases from V and 7 bases from J, with 17 bases between. The CDR3 runs 15 residues. The CDR3 spells CASSYRGRIKGEAFF. The CDR3 DNA reads as TGTGCCAGCAGTTACCGCGGACGGATTAAGGGTGAAGCTTTCTTT.

Only one count was recorded for this clone. This rearrangement joins TRBV18 to TRBJ1-5; 8 nucleotides agree with TRBD1. Germline CDR1 and CDR2: KGHSH and LQKENI. The CDR3 loop spans 14 amino acids. V shed 6 bases and J 3 bases; nucleotides not matched to a gene: 4. In DNA form, the CDR3 reads TGTGCCAGCTCCACAGGGGGTCCCAATCAGCCCCAGCATTTT. This encodes CASSTGGPNQPQHF. Combining the CDR3 with reference TRBV18 and TRBJ1-5 gives the whole variable domain NAGVMQNPRHLVRRRGQEARLRCSPMKGHSHVYWYRQLPEEGLKFMVYLQKENIIDESGMPKERFSAEFPKEGPSILRIQQVVRGDSAAYFCASSTGGPNQPQHFGDGTRLSIL.

The V and J genes are TRBV5-1 and TRBJ2-5; 11 bases align to TRBD1. Germline V gene lookup returns CDR1 SGHRS and CDR2 YFSETQ. J was trimmed by 5 bases and V by 2 bases; bases with no gene match: 8. This CDR3 spans 16 amino acids. This CDR3 is CASSFGQGALGETQYF. The CDR3 region has the DNA TGCGCCAGCAGCTTCGGACAGGGGGCGCTAGGGGAGACCCAGTACTTC.

The chain employs TRBV9 and TRBJ1-2; 9 bases align to TRBD1. Germline CDR1 SGDLS, CDR2 YYNGEE. Trimming at V came to 4 bases and at J to 4 bases, leaving 8 bases not matched to a gene. This CDR3 has 15 amino acids. CDR3 sequence reads: CASSSRGQGPYGYTF. The CDR3 DNA reads as TGTGCCAGCAGCTCCCGGGGACAGGGCCCCTATGGCTACACCTTC.

In its sample, this clone was seen a few times. This chain connects TRBV10-1 to TRBJ1-6, with a possible D match to TRBD1 (5 bases). The V gene's germline CDR1 is WNHNN and CDR2 SYGVQD (reference sequence). The CDR3 is 13 amino acids. V was cut by 2 bases and J by 11 bases, with 10 bases left in between. The CDR3 sequence: CASSEGAWAPLHF. In DNA form, the CDR3 reads TGCGCCAGCAGTGAGGGGGCCTGGGCACCCCTCCACTTT.